This T cell receptor (beta chain) was captured by sequencing in a study of blood T cell repertoires in COVID-19. Produced via immunoSEQ multiplex PCR; TCRdb's table is partial and in-frame only. This sample carries about 200,000 clones, 85% to 90% of them seen once, and the ten largest clones take about 1.6%. Germline lookup yields CDR1 MNHEY and CDR2 SVGAGI. Trimming removed 5 bases at V and 0 bases at J, with 10 bases between. This CDR3 comprises 14 residues. As regards this clone: The sample holds other DNA sequences that translate to the same CDR3.

The sample was peripheral blood. The TCR comes from a man aged 18 to 35 with active or convalescent COVID-19. V is TRBV6-5 and J is TRBJ1-2; D not certain. This chain's CDR3 is CASSRDRANYGYTF. The CDR3 bases are TGTGCCAGCAGTCGAGATCGGGCTAACTATGGCTACACCTTC.